Listed below are T cell receptor beta chains from one sample, sequenced in a study of early T cells in non-severe SARS-CoV-2 infection. TCRdb used MiXCR to reprocess the 5' RACE reads, holding one entry per CDR3 protein. The sample lists about 100,000 distinct CDR3 sequences, around 14% occurring once. Material: whole blood. These receptors all stem from an adult who was a healthcare worker with PCR-confirmed SARS-CoV-2 infection or an uninfected control (not recorded which). CDR3s include the opening cysteine and the closing phenylalanine or tryptophan. Fields, in order: clone size, D gene, J gene, V gene, CDR3 DNA, CDR3 protein. The D gene is left open where the match is weak. Only part of the rows carry a size: once, few, many, or a class if the clone is expanded.

abundance: NA
d_gene: TRBD2
j_gene: TRBJ2-5
v_gene: TRBV12-3/TRBV12-4
CDR3nt: TGTGCCAGCAGTTTCGGAGTAGCGGGAGGCGCGGAGACCCAGTACTTC
CDR3aa: CASSFGVAGGAETQYF

abundance: few
d_gene: NA
j_gene: TRBJ2-5
v_gene: TRBV5-8
CDR3nt: TGTGCCAGCAGCTTTTCGATAGGGCAAGAGACCCAGTACTTC
CDR3aa: CASSFSIGQETQYF

abundance: many
d_gene: NA
j_gene: TRBJ1-2
v_gene: TRBV14
CDR3nt: TGTGCCAGCAGCGGAACCGGGACCGGCGTCTATGGCTACACCTTC
CDR3aa: CASSGTGTGVYGYTF

abundance: few
d_gene: TRBD2
j_gene: TRBJ2-2
v_gene: TRBV10-3
CDR3nt: TGTGCCATCGGAGGGACTAGCGGGAGGAAAGGGACCGGGGAGCTGTTTTTT
CDR3aa: CAIGGTSGRKGTGELFF

abundance: many
d_gene: NA
j_gene: TRBJ2-1
v_gene: TRBV5-1
CDR3nt: TGCGCCAGCAGCCCGGACCGCCCATACAATGGGCAGTTCTTC
CDR3aa: CASSPDRPYNGQFF

abundance: few
d_gene: NA
j_gene: TRBJ2-7
v_gene: TRBV27
CDR3nt: TGTGCCAGCAGTTTTGCAGCGGCCCTAGGCGAGCAGTACTTC
CDR3aa: CASSFAAALGEQYF

abundance: few
d_gene: TRBD2
j_gene: TRBJ2-1
v_gene: TRBV7-2
CDR3nt: TGTGCCAGCAGCTTAGGGGGGACTAGCGGTACTAATGAGCAGTTCTTC
CDR3aa: CASSLGGTSGTNEQFF

abundance: NA
d_gene: TRBD2
j_gene: TRBJ2-3
v_gene: TRBV3-1
CDR3nt: TGTGCCAGCAGCCAAGATGGACTAGCGGGCACAGATACGCAGTATTTT
CDR3aa: CASSQDGLAGTDTQYF

abundance: many
d_gene: NA
j_gene: TRBJ2-2
v_gene: TRBV28
CDR3nt: TGTGCCAGCAGCCAACTGCAGAGATGGGGCGGGGAGCTGTTTTTT
CDR3aa: CASSQLQRWGGELFF

abundance: many
d_gene: NA
j_gene: TRBJ2-5
v_gene: TRBV28
CDR3nt: TGTGCCAGCAGTCAACCAGCCGGGGAGACCCAGTACTTC
CDR3aa: CASSQPAGETQYF

abundance: few
d_gene: NA
j_gene: TRBJ2-7
v_gene: TRBV3-1
CDR3nt: TGTGCCAGCAGCCAACCAGGGGAGGTTTACGAGCAGTACTTC
CDR3aa: CASSQPGEVYEQYF

abundance: many
d_gene: TRBD2
j_gene: TRBJ2-1
v_gene: TRBV28
CDR3nt: TGTGCCAGCAGTACGCCTAGCGGGAGGTTAAATGAGCAGTTCTTC
CDR3aa: CASSTPSGRLNEQFF

abundance: NA
d_gene: NA
j_gene: TRBJ2-1
v_gene: TRBV29-1
CDR3nt: TGCAGCGTTGAAGTCGGTCGAGCTTCCCAGTTCTTC
CDR3aa: CSVEVGRASQFF

abundance: NA
d_gene: NA
j_gene: TRBJ2-1
v_gene: TRBV9
CDR3nt: TGTGCCAGCAGCGTAGTAGGGGAAGAGCAGTTCTTC
CDR3aa: CASSVVGEEQFF

abundance: NA
d_gene: NA
j_gene: TRBJ1-1
v_gene: TRBV10-3
CDR3nt: TGTGCCATCAGTGAGCGGAGCTTTGGGGGGAACACTGAAGCTTTCTTT
CDR3aa: CAISERSFGGNTEAFF

abundance: many
d_gene: NA
j_gene: TRBJ1-5
v_gene: TRBV5-6
CDR3nt: TGTGCCAGCAGCACGGGACACAGCAATCAGCCCCAGCATTTT
CDR3aa: CASSTGHSNQPQHF

abundance: NA
d_gene: TRBD2
j_gene: TRBJ2-5
v_gene: TRBV5-4
CDR3nt: TGTGCCAGCAGCTTGGAGCCTACTAGCGTAAAAGAGACCCAGTACTTC
CDR3aa: CASSLEPTSVKETQYF

abundance: NA
d_gene: TRBD1
j_gene: TRBJ2-1
v_gene: TRBV5-6
CDR3nt: TGTGCCAGCAGCTTTAGGTTTAGGGGGCGGAATGAGCAGTTCTTC
CDR3aa: CASSFRFRGRNEQFF

abundance: few
d_gene: TRBD2
j_gene: TRBJ2-1
v_gene: TRBV3-1
CDR3nt: TGTGCCAGCAGCCATAGGACTAGCGGGATGGATGAGCAGTTCTTC
CDR3aa: CASSHRTSGMDEQFF

abundance: few
d_gene: NA
j_gene: TRBJ1-1
v_gene: TRBV30
CDR3nt: TGTGCCTGGAGTGGGGGATGGGTGGCTGAAGCTTTCTTT
CDR3aa: CAWSGGWVAEAFF

abundance: few
d_gene: NA
j_gene: TRBJ1-1
v_gene: TRBV5-4
CDR3nt: TGTGCCAGCAGTTTTCTTTTTGGGAACACTGAAGCTTTCTTT
CDR3aa: CASSFLFGNTEAFF

abundance: few
d_gene: TRBD2
j_gene: TRBJ2-7
v_gene: TRBV20-1
CDR3nt: TGCAGTGCTGTTAGCGGGAGGAGCTCCTACGAGCAGTACTTC
CDR3aa: CSAVSGRSSYEQYF

abundance: NA
d_gene: NA
j_gene: TRBJ2-3
v_gene: TRBV6-5
CDR3nt: TGTGCCAGCAGTTACTCGGGAGCGGGCACAGATACGCAGTATTTT
CDR3aa: CASSYSGAGTDTQYF

abundance: many
d_gene: TRBD2
j_gene: TRBJ2-5
v_gene: TRBV28
CDR3nt: TGTGCCAGCAGGCCTAGCGGTCGACAAGAGACCCAGTACTTC
CDR3aa: CASRPSGRQETQYF

abundance: many
d_gene: NA
j_gene: TRBJ1-2
v_gene: TRBV7-9
CDR3nt: TGTGCCAGCAGCTTAGAACCACAGATAAACTATGGCTACACCTTC
CDR3aa: CASSLEPQINYGYTF

abundance: many
d_gene: NA
j_gene: TRBJ2-6
v_gene: TRBV7-9
CDR3nt: TGTGCCAGCAGCTTAGGAGTGGGGGACGCCTCTGGGGCCAACGTCCTGACTTTC
CDR3aa: CASSLGVGDASGANVLTF

abundance: many
d_gene: NA
j_gene: TRBJ1-5
v_gene: TRBV7-2
CDR3nt: TGTGCCAGCAGCTTAGAGGCGGGGCCCCAGCATTTT
CDR3aa: CASSLEAGPQHF

abundance: many
d_gene: NA
j_gene: TRBJ2-7
v_gene: TRBV11-2
CDR3nt: TGTGCCAGCAGCTTAGCGGCGCGCGAGCAGTACTTC
CDR3aa: CASSLAAREQYF

abundance: many
d_gene: NA
j_gene: TRBJ2-6
v_gene: TRBV19
CDR3nt: TGTGCCAGTAGTCGTGTGGTGACCGGGGCCAACGTCCTGACTTTC
CDR3aa: CASSRVVTGANVLTF

abundance: few
d_gene: NA
j_gene: TRBJ2-2
v_gene: TRBV6-6
CDR3nt: TGTGCCAGCAGTTATTCTTCGAGCCGCACCGGGGAGCTGTTTTTT
CDR3aa: CASSYSSSRTGELFF

abundance: few
d_gene: NA
j_gene: TRBJ1-1
v_gene: TRBV6-6
CDR3nt: TGTGCCATAGGGTCCGGACCGCACTCGTTT
CDR3aa: CAIGSGPHSF

abundance: NA
d_gene: NA
j_gene: TRBJ1-4
v_gene: TRBV5-1
CDR3nt: TGCGCCAGCAGCTGGGAACAGGGAAATGAAAAACTGTTTTTT
CDR3aa: CASSWEQGNEKLFF

abundance: many
d_gene: NA
j_gene: TRBJ2-3
v_gene: TRBV18
CDR3nt: TGTGCCAGCTCACCACCGTATAGTGGGTTGACAGATACGCAGTATTTT
CDR3aa: CASSPPYSGLTDTQYF

abundance: few
d_gene: TRBD2
j_gene: TRBJ2-1
v_gene: TRBV11-2
CDR3nt: TGTGCCAGCAGCTTAGAGAGCCCCCGGACTAGCGGCCCCTACAATGAGCAGTTCTTC
CDR3aa: CASSLESPRTSGPYNEQFF

abundance: few
d_gene: TRBD1
j_gene: TRBJ2-3
v_gene: TRBV2
CDR3nt: TGTGCCAGCAACCTCATCGGACAGGGCGGAGATACGCAGTATTTT
CDR3aa: CASNLIGQGGDTQYF

abundance: NA
d_gene: TRBD2
j_gene: TRBJ2-1
v_gene: TRBV7-9
CDR3nt: TGTGCCAGCAGCTTAGCCCAACTAGCGGGACAATACAATGAGCAGTTCTTC
CDR3aa: CASSLAQLAGQYNEQFF

abundance: NA
d_gene: TRBD1
j_gene: TRBJ1-1
v_gene: TRBV27
CDR3nt: TGTGCCAGCAGTTTCCGGAAGACAGGGGGGCTGAACACTGAAGCTTTCTTT
CDR3aa: CASSFRKTGGLNTEAFF

abundance: few
d_gene: NA
j_gene: TRBJ2-3
v_gene: TRBV5-4
CDR3nt: TGTGCCAGCAGCTTGTTCGGCACAGATACGCAGTATTTT
CDR3aa: CASSLFGTDTQYF

abundance: NA
d_gene: TRBD2
j_gene: TRBJ2-7
v_gene: TRBV7-2
CDR3nt: TGTGCCAGCTTCTACCCCCGGGGGGGGGTCGAGCAGTACTTC
CDR3aa: CASFYPRGGVEQYF

abundance: many
d_gene: TRBD1
j_gene: TRBJ2-1
v_gene: TRBV10-3
CDR3nt: TGTGCCATCAGTATCACAGGGGGCAATGAGCAGTTCTTC
CDR3aa: CAISITGGNEQFF

abundance: NA
d_gene: NA
j_gene: TRBJ2-7
v_gene: TRBV20-1
CDR3nt: TGCAGTGCTATGGACCCTTACGAGCAGTACTTC
CDR3aa: CSAMDPYEQYF

abundance: NA
d_gene: NA
j_gene: TRBJ2-7
v_gene: TRBV6-1
CDR3nt: TGTGCCAGCACCCCCCGTGGGGGGCGGGACGAGCAGTACTTC
CDR3aa: CASTPRGGRDEQYF

abundance: many
d_gene: NA
j_gene: TRBJ1-1
v_gene: TRBV27
CDR3nt: TGTGCCAGCAGTTCAACAGGGTGGGTGAACACTGAAGCTTTCTTT
CDR3aa: CASSSTGWVNTEAFF

abundance: NA
d_gene: NA
j_gene: TRBJ1-1
v_gene: TRBV28
CDR3nt: TGTGCCAGCAGGCTAGGGGGGGCTGAAGCTTTCTTT
CDR3aa: CASRLGGAEAFF

abundance: few
d_gene: TRBD2
j_gene: TRBJ2-7
v_gene: TRBV20-1
CDR3nt: TGCAGTGCATCCCCCCTAGCGGGAGGGTCGGACGAGCAGTACTTC
CDR3aa: CSASPLAGGSDEQYF

abundance: few
d_gene: NA
j_gene: TRBJ1-5
v_gene: TRBV2
CDR3nt: TGTGCCAGCGGGAGCCAAGGTCAGCCCCAGCATTTT
CDR3aa: CASGSQGQPQHF

abundance: NA
d_gene: NA
j_gene: TRBJ2-1
v_gene: TRBV7-9
CDR3nt: TGTGCCAGCAGCTTAATTCACCAGACCTCTGAGCAGTTCTTC
CDR3aa: CASSLIHQTSEQFF

abundance: many
d_gene: NA
j_gene: TRBJ2-3
v_gene: TRBV29-1
CDR3nt: TGCAGCTTACTCCCCGGACAGAGCACAGATACGCAGTATTTT
CDR3aa: CSLLPGQSTDTQYF